Below, 32 T cell receptor beta chains from the same sample are listed, as sequenced in a study of blood T cell repertoires in COVID-19. The table came from immunoSEQ multiplex PCR; TCRdb's copy has only in-frame clones and leaves some out. The sample holds some 74,000 clones, about 83% seen once. The sample taken for sequencing was peripheral blood. The receptors come from an elderly man with acute or convalescent COVID-19.

The chain has TRBV24-1 and TRBJ2-1; TRBD1 aligns across 9 bases. V was pared by 3 bases and J by 8 bases, with 13 bases of the junction left unmatched. The CDR3 consists of 17 residues. Germline V lookup: CDR1 KGHDR, CDR2 SFDVKD. The CDR3 spells CATSDSPGTGPLYEQFF. The CDR3 nucleotides read TGTGCCACCAGTGATAGCCCCGGGACAGGGCCCCTATATGAGCAGTTCTTC.

V and J are TRBV3-1 (or the pseudogene TRBV3-2) and TRBJ2-2, with unresolved D. The germline CDR1 and CDR2 sequences are LGHDT and YNNKEL (reference sequence). The CDR3 covers 15 residues. Trimming stripped 0 bases from V and 3 bases from J, with 8 bases between. The DNA of the CDR3 is TGTGCCAGCAGCCAAGATCAGGCAGACACCGGGGAGCTGTTTTTT. Residues: CASSQDQADTGELFF.

The J gene is TRBJ1-2, the V gene TRBV10-2, with a tentative D call TRBD1 (6 bases). The germline V and J ends were trimmed by 2 bases and 1 base, with 20 bases remaining between them. Germline V gives CDR1 WSHSY, CDR2 SAAADI. The CDR3 has 18 residues. In nucleotides, the CDR3 is TGCGCCAGCAGTGAGCCGCGTCTGAAAGAGGGGGTTAACTATGGCTACACCTTC. This sequence encodes CASSEPRLKEGVNYGYTF.

CDR3: CASSSTAREQYF. CDR3 nucleotides: TGTGCCAGCAGCTCGACAGCGAGGGAGCAGTACTTC. The chain has TRBV2 and TRBJ2-7, with D possibly matching TRBD1 (5 bases). Trimming took 6 bases from V and 7 from J, leaving 13 bases between them. The germline CDR1 and CDR2 sequences are SNHLY and FYNNEI. This CDR3 contains 12 residues.

The genes are TRBV27 and TRBJ1-3; D not certain. Trimming cost V 5 bases and J 2 bases, with 16 bases left between them. This CDR3 is 16 amino acids long. CDR1 MNHEY and CDR2 SMNVEV come from the germline V gene (reference sequence). Written as DNA, the CDR3 is TGTGCCAGCAGTGCAAGCTTCCTCCTCACTGGAAACACCATATATTTT. Translated, it gives CASSASFLLTGNTIYF.

The chain combines TRBV4-3 with TRBJ1-3, with 10 bases lining up with TRBD1. Trimming cost V 1 base and J 5 bases; bases outside gene matches: 5. This CDR3 comprises 16 residues. CDR1 is LGHNA, CDR2 YSLEER, per germline. The chain's CDR3 is CASSQADRGPRNTIYF. CDR3 DNA: TGCGCCAGCAGCCAAGCAGACAGGGGGCCGAGAAACACCATATATTTT.

V gene TRBV4-3 combines with J gene TRBJ2-1, with 12 bases that match TRBD2. CDR3 size: 16 residues. After removal of 0 bases from V and 9 bases from J, the junction contained 6 bases not matched to a gene. The germline V gene has CDR1 LGHNA and CDR2 YSLEER. CDR3: CASSQDALAGGGEQFF. The CDR3 DNA sequence: TGCGCCAGCAGCCAAGATGCACTAGCGGGAGGCGGTGAGCAGTTCTTC.

The V gene is TRBV10-1, the J gene TRBJ1-3, with D unclear. There are 14 residues in the CDR3. Looked up from germline, CDR1 is WNHNN and CDR2 is SYGVQD (reference sequence). V shed 7 bases and J shed 0 bases, with 10 bases lying between them. In DNA form, the CDR3 reads TGCGCCAGCATGAGGACTTACTCTGGAAACACCATATATTTT. It translates to CASMRTYSGNTIYF.

The V and J genes are TRBV18 and TRBJ1-6, with a weak D call TRBD1 (5 bases). Germline V lookup: CDR1 KGHSH, CDR2 LQKENI. CDR3 size: 13 residues. Between the trimmed V and J ends, which lost 6 bases and 7 bases, there was a span of 10 bases. The CDR3 DNA reads as TGTGCCAGCTCTCGGGGGGACAATTCACCCCTCCACTTT. Residues: CASSRGDNSPLHF.

The chain combines TRBV5-6 with TRBJ1-4, with 9 bases lining up with TRBD1. The V gene's germline CDR1 is SGHDT and CDR2 YYEEEE. The CDR3 runs to 16 residues. With 2 bases clipped from V and 0 bases from J, the junction kept 2 bases outside the gene matches. DNA of the CDR3: TGTGCCAGCAGCTTAAGGACAGGGGCAACTAATGAAAAACTGTTTTTT. This encodes CASSLRTGATNEKLFF.

This clone was picked up a small number of times. V usage is TRBV20-1 and J usage is TRBJ2-3; TRBD1 matches at 10 bases. This CDR3 contains 14 residues. V was pared by 3 bases and J by 3 bases, with 3 bases of the junction left unmatched. Germline CDR1 reads DFQATT; CDR2 reads SNEGSKA (reference sequence). The CDR3 is CSASRQGATDTQYF. In nucleotides, the CDR3 is TGCAGTGCTAGTAGACAGGGGGCGACAGATACGCAGTATTTT.

In this sample, this clone turned up a few times. The rearrangement joins TRBV29-1 to TRBJ1-1; D call uncertain. The germline CDR1 and CDR2 sequences are SQVTM and ANQGSEA. The CDR3 covers 14 residues. DNA for the CDR3: TGCAGGGCCTTGGGCAGCTTCCATAACACTGAAGCTTTCTTT. This sequence encodes CRALGSFHNTEAFF.

The gene calls are TRBV7-2 and TRBJ2-3, with TRBD2 matching 7 bases. V lost 3 bases, J lost 3 bases, and 6 bases stayed unmatched. Germline V gene data show CDR1 as SGHTA and CDR2 as FQGNSA. The CDR3 is 15 residues long. The CDR3 nucleotides are TGTGCCAGCAGCTTTGTGGGACTATTTACAGATACGCAGTATTTT. This encodes CASSFVGLFTDTQYF.

The chain links TRBV15 to TRBJ1-5; D gene unclear. CDR3 length equals 16 residues. Germline CDR1 LNHNV, CDR2 YYDKDF (reference sequence). V shed 2 bases and J shed 2 bases, with 13 bases lying between them. The CDR3 coding sequence is TGTGCCACCAGCAGACCTCTGGGCGGGGGCAATCAGCCCCAGCATTTT. It encodes CATSRPLGGGNQPQHF. The complete variable domain, with remaining parts taken from reference TRBV15 and TRBJ1-5, reads DAMVIQNPRYQVTQFGKPVTLSCSQTLNHNVMYWYQQKSSQAPKLLFHYYDKDFNNEADTPDNFQSRRPNTSFCFLDIRSPGLGDTAMYLCATSRPLGGGNQPQHFGDGTRLSIL.

The chain combines TRBV12-3 or TRBV12-4 with TRBJ1-1; D gene unclear. This CDR3 has 10 amino acids. V lost 8 bases and J lost 9, with 10 bases in between. CDR3 residues: CASSGWKAFF. The DNA of the CDR3 is TGTGCCAGCTCGGGGTGGAAAGCTTTCTTT.

The rearrangement uses TRBV15 and TRBJ2-7; 8 bases are shared with TRBD1. Germline V gives CDR1 LNHNV, CDR2 YYDKDF (reference sequence). The J segment lost 2 bases and the V segment lost 8 bases, leaving 11 bases of the junction unmatched. The CDR3 has 15 residues. The CDR3 loop reads CATSLRQGTAYEQYF. The CDR3 coding sequence is TGTGCCACCTCGCTTAGACAGGGGACCGCCTACGAGCAGTACTTC.

The V and J genes are TRBV9 and TRBJ2-3, with TRBD2 identical over 7 bases. Germline values: CDR1 SGDLS, CDR2 YYNGEE. The V segment lost 0 bases and the J segment 2 bases; nucleotides outside the gene matches: 6. This CDR3 is built from 16 residues. CDR3 amino acids: CASSVGRERSTDTQYF. The CDR3 DNA reads as TGTGCCAGCAGCGTAGGGCGGGAGCGGTCCACAGATACGCAGTATTTT.

The table lists this clone with a few counts. This chain connects TRBV9 to TRBJ1-5, with TRBD1 matching over 9 bases. CDR1 and CDR2 (germline): SGDLS, YYNGEE. The CDR3 totals 14 residues. V was clipped by 7 bases and J by 2 bases; unmatched bases: 4. The CDR3 bases are TGTGCCAGCTCACAGGGGGCCGGCAATCAGCCCCAGCATTTT. It codes for CASSQGAGNQPQHF.

V gene TRBV5-1 combines with J gene TRBJ2-3; perhaps TRBD1 as D (6 bases). The V end lost 0 bases, the J end lost 4 bases, and 15 bases lay between the germline ends. Looked up from germline, CDR1 is SGHRS and CDR2 is YFSETQ. The CDR3 contains 16 residues. CDR3 sequence: CASSLGGRGDSDTQYF. The CDR3 DNA sequence: TGCGCCAGCAGCTTGGGGGGCAGGGGAGACTCAGATACGCAGTATTTT.

The chain is built from TRBV11-2 and TRBJ2-3, with 12 bases identical to TRBD2. The CDR3 has 16 residues. From germline, CDR1 is SGHAT and CDR2 FQNNGV. The V and J ends lost 4 bases and 4 bases, in that order; junction bases with no gene match: 6. DNA for the CDR3: TGTGCCAGCAGCTACTCTAGCGGGGGGGCCCCAGATACGCAGTATTTT. Translated, it gives CASSYSSGGAPDTQYF.

The chain joins TRBV19 to TRBJ2-7, with a weak D call TRBD2 (5 bases). Trimming stripped 5 bases from V and 0 bases from J, with 11 bases between. Germline V gives CDR1 LNHDA, CDR2 SQIVND (reference sequence). This CDR3 is built from 14 residues. The CDR3 DNA is TGTGCCAGTAGTGCCCGGGAAAACTCCTACGAGCAGTACTTC. It encodes CASSARENSYEQYF. Drawing the rest from reference TRBV19 and TRBJ2-7, the complete variable domain is DGGITQSPKYLFRKEGQNVTLSCEQNLNHDAMYWYRQDPGQGLRLIYYSQIVNDFQKGDIAEGYSVSREKKESFPLTVTSAQKNPTAFYLCASSARENSYEQYFGPGTRLTVT.

J is TRBJ1-4 and V is TRBV5-1; 9 nucleotides align to TRBD1. The CDR3 has 16 amino acids. Germline V CDR1 and CDR2: SGHRS, YFSETQ. V trimming: 0 bases; J trimming: 5 bases; junction bases outside the gene matches: 5. CDR3 nucleotides: TGCGCCAGCAGCTTGGGAGCGACAGGGGGGAATGAAAAACTGTTTTTT. It is translated as CASSLGATGGNEKLFF.

The rearrangement joins TRBV15 to TRBJ2-5, with 12 bases fitting TRBD1. The CDR3 runs 17 residues. The V gene's germline CDR1 is LNHNV and CDR2 YYDKDF (reference sequence). The junction had 5 bases not matched to a gene; V was cut back by 2 bases and J by 1 base. DNA of the CDR3: TGTGCCACCAGCAGAATAGGGACAGGGGGCCCCCAAGAGACCCAGTACTTC. It specifies CATSRIGTGGPQETQYF.

This chain links TRBV24-1 with TRBJ2-7, with a tentative D call TRBD1 (6 bases). Germline CDR1 KGHDR, CDR2 SFDVKD. This CDR3 region has 15 residues. The V gene lost 4 bases and the J gene lost 2 bases, with 14 bases spanning the gap. The CDR3 nucleotides read TGTGCCACCAGTGACCCGGACAGCCCAGCCTACGAGCAGTACTTC. This translates into CATSDPDSPAYEQYF.

This chain links TRBV5-8 with TRBJ1-6, with TRBD1 matching over 7 bases. There are 19 residues in the CDR3. The germline V gene has CDR1 SGHTS and CDR2 YDEGEE. The J segment lost 0 bases and the V segment lost 3 bases, leaving 12 bases of the junction unmatched. CDR3 region: CASSWEAVQGSSYNSPLHF. As DNA, the CDR3 is TGTGCCAGCAGCTGGGAGGCGGTACAGGGGAGCTCCTATAATTCACCCCTCCACTTT.

This rearrangement joins TRBV2 to TRBJ2-1; 7 bases agree with TRBD1. Trimming cost V 6 bases and J 4 bases; bases outside gene matches: 3. The CDR3 length is 13 residues. Per the germline V gene, CDR1 is SNHLY and CDR2 is FYNNEI. The CDR3 loop reads CASRRQGYNEQFF. DNA of the CDR3: TGTGCCAGCAGGAGACAGGGTTACAATGAGCAGTTCTTC. The variable domain in full, with the rest retrieved from reference TRBV2 and TRBJ2-1, is EPEVTQTPSHQVTQMGQEVILRCVPISNHLYFYWYRQILGQKVEFLVSFYNNEISEKSEIFDDQFSVERPDGSNFTLKIRSTKLEDSAMYFCASRRQGYNEQFFGPGTRLTVL.

The chain employs TRBV7-2 and TRBJ1-2; 7 bases line up with TRBD1. Trimming took 0 bases from V and 4 from J; bases not matched to a gene: 5. Germline V gives CDR1 SGHTA, CDR2 FQGNSA. CDR3 length equals 15 residues. The CDR3 reads CASSLAGQRGYGYTF. The DNA for the CDR3 is TGTGCCAGCAGCTTAGCGGGACAGAGGGGCTATGGCTACACCTTC.

This clone occurred a few times. V and J are TRBV5-1 and TRBJ2-1; 7 nucleotides agree with TRBD1. This CDR3 region has 15 residues. Per germline, CDR1 SGHRS and CDR2 YFSETQ. V trimming: 4 bases; J trimming: 5 bases; junction bases outside the gene matches: 9. CDR3 DNA sequence: TGCGCCAGCAGCCTCCGGGACAGCAGAAACAATGAGCAGTTCTTC. Its protein is CASSLRDSRNNEQFF.

The DNA for the CDR3 is TGTGCCAGCCGTGCCACAGGGGTAAGAGCCTACGAGCAGTACTTC. Its protein product is CASRATGVRAYEQYF. The gene calls are TRBV5-5 and TRBJ2-7, with TRBD1 matching 7 bases. With V trimmed by 7 bases and J by 2 bases, 12 bases remained unmatched. This CDR3 has 15 amino acids. Germline V lookup: CDR1 SGHKS, CDR2 YYEKEE (reference sequence).

The chain uses TRBV4-1 and TRBJ2-1, with 12 bases identical to TRBD2. The CDR3 sequence is 18 residues long. V shed 2 bases and J 9 bases; nucleotides not matched to a gene: 14. CDR1 MGHRA and CDR2 YSYEKL come from the germline V gene. This CDR3 is CASSQPNTGTSGLGEQFF. The CDR3 DNA sequence: TGCGCCAGCAGCCAACCAAATACCGGGACTAGCGGGTTGGGTGAGCAGTTCTTC.

V gene TRBV5-1 combines with J gene TRBJ2-2; 8 bases align to TRBD1. The CDR3 consists of 16 residues. The V segment lost 3 bases and the J segment 5 bases; nucleotides outside the gene matches: 9. Germline lookup yields CDR1 SGHRS and CDR2 YFSETQ. CDR3 amino acids: CASSWYQGAWTGELFF. DNA of the CDR3: TGCGCCAGCAGCTGGTATCAGGGGGCATGGACCGGGGAGCTGTTTTTT.

CDR3 in DNA: TGTGCCAGCAGTAGGGGTGAAGCCCGCACAGATACGCAGTATTTT. This codes for CASSRGEARTDTQYF. The V and J genes are TRBV6-4 and TRBJ2-3, with D possibly being TRBD1 (5 bases). Trimming shortened V by 5 bases and J by 1 base, and 13 bases separated the two germline ends. CDR1 is MRHNA and CDR2 is SNTAGT in the germline V gene. This CDR3 contains 15 residues.